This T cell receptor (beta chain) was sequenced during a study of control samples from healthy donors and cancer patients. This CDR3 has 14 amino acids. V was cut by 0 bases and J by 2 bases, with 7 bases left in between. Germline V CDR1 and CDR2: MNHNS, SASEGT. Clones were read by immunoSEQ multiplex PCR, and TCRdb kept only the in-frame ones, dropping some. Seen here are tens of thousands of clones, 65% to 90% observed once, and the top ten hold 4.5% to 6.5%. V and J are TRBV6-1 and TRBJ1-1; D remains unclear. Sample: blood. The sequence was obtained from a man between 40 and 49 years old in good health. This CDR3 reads CASSEARGNTEAFF. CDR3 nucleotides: TGTGCCAGCAGTGAAGCGCGTGGTAACACTGAAGCTTTCTTT.